This section outlines one T cell receptor beta chain sequence together with its context. Its antigen remains unidentified. This record belongs to a study of T cells after yellow fever vaccination. The study's findings and limits: Though it reached lower strength, the secondary response hit its peak faster, day 5 versus 15.

TCRdb redid the calling of the 5' RACE reads with MiXCR, one entry per CDR3 protein. The sample shows about 300,000 distinct CDR3 sequences, around 3.9% of them seen only once. The sequences come from PBMCs, collected 5 days after the yellow fever booster vaccination. This TCR derives from a young man who received the YFV17D yellow fever vaccine.

In nucleotides, the CDR3 is TGTGCCAGCTCACCATTGGGAAAGGGGTTGAGAACTGAAGCTTTCTTT. Translating it yields CASSPLGKGLRTEAFF. This chain joins TRBV18 and TRBJ1-1; possible D gene TRBD1, 5 bases. Germline CDR1 KGHSH, CDR2 LQKENI. The ends were cut back, 2 bases at V and 5 bases at J, with 18 bases in the middle. The CDR3 sequence is 16 residues long.